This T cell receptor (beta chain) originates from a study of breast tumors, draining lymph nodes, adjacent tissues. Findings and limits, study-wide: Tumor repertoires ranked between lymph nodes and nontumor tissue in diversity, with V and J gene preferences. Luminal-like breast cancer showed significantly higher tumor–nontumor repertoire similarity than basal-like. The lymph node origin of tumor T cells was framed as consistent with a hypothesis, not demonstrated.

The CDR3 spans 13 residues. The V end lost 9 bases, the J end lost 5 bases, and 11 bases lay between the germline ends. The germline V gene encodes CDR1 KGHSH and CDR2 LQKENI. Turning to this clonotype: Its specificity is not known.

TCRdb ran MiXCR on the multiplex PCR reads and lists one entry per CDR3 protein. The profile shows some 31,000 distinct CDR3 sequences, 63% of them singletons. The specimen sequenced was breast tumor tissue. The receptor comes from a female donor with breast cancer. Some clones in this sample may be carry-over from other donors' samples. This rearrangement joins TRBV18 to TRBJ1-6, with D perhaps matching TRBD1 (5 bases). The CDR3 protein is CASFRDHNSPLHF. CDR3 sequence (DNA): TGTGCCAGTTTCCGGGACCATAATTCACCCCTCCACTTT. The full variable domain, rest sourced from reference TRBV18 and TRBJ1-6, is NAGVMQNPRHLVRRRGQEARLRCSPMKGHSHVYWYRQLPEEGLKFMVYLQKENIIDESGMPKERFSAEFPKEGPSILRIQQVVRGDSAAYFCASFRDHNSPLHFGNGTRLTVT.